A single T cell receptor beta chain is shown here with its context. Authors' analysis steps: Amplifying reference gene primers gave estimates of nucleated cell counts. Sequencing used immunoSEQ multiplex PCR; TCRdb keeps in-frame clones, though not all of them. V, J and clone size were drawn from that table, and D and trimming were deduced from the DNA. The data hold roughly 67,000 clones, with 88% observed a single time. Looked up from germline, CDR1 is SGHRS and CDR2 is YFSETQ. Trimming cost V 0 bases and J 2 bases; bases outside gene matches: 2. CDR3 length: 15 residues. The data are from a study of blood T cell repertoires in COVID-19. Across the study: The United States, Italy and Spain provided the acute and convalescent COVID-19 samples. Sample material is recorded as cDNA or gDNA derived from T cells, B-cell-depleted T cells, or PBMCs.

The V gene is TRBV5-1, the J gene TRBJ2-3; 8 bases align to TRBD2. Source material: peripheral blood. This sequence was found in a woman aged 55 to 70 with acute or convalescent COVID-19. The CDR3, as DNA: TGCGCCAGCAGCTTGGAGCGGGGGAACACAGATACGCAGTATTTT. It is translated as CASSLERGNTDTQYF.